Below are 5 T cell receptor beta chains sequenced from a single sample in a study of breast tumors, draining lymph nodes, adjacent tissues. MiXCR, run by TCRdb on the multiplex PCR reads, gives a single entry per CDR3 protein. The sample contains around 130,000 distinct CDR3 sequences, about 33% of which appear only once. Breast cancer patients provided tissue from their axillary draining lymph nodes. The specimen was axillary lymph node tissue. All receptors come from a female donor with breast cancer. Some clones in this sample may be carry-over from other donors' samples.

Note on this clonotype: This sequence may be a read error, since a much larger clone differs from it by one base. This chain joins TRBV27 and TRBJ1-6, with a possible D match to TRBD1 (5 bases). The germline gives CDR1 MNHEY, CDR2 SMNVEV (reference sequence). The CDR3 contains 15 residues. Trimming cost V 2 bases and J 8 bases, with 13 bases left between them. CDR3 sequence: CASSLEGAEYSPLHF. CDR3 bases: TGTGCCAGCAGTTTAGAAGGGGCAGAGTATTCACCCCTCCACTTT.

This clonotype appeared many times. The chain links TRBV11-2 to TRBJ2-5, with TRBD1 as a possible D gene (6 bases). CDR3 length: 14 amino acids. With 5 bases removed from V and 5 bases from J, the gap between germline ends came to 15 bases. Per the germline V gene, CDR1 is SGHAT and CDR2 is FQNNGV. CDR3 loop: CASSQPQGSETQYF. CDR3 coding DNA: TGTGCCAGCAGCCAACCACAGGGTAGTGAGACCCAGTACTTC.

This chain links TRBV3-1 with TRBJ1-1, with D hard to call. V was trimmed by 6 bases and J by 1 base, leaving 12 bases between them. The CDR3 extends over 14 amino acids. Germline CDR1 reads LGHDT; CDR2 reads YNNKEL (reference sequence). CDR3 in DNA: TGTGCCAGCAGACCCCGCAGATCGAACACTGAAGCTTTCTTT. Protein sequence: CASRPRRSNTEAFF.

This clonotype was recorded at least ten times. This chain connects TRBV5-6 to TRBJ1-2; D remains unclear. Germline V CDR1 and CDR2: SGHDT, YYEEEE. With 2 bases removed from V and 0 bases from J, the gap between germline ends came to 8 bases. The CDR3 extends over 14 amino acids. CDR3 nucleotides: TGTGCCAGCAGCTTAAAACGGTCTAACTATGGCTACACCTTC. It encodes CASSLKRSNYGYTF.

At least ten counts were recorded for this clonotype. CDR3 amino acids: CSARTRQGHNSPLHF. Written as DNA, the CDR3 is TGCAGTGCTCGAACCAGACAGGGACATAATTCACCCCTCCACTTT. This chain joins TRBV20-1 and TRBJ1-6; the match to TRBD1 covers 7 bases. The CDR3 contains 15 residues. With V trimmed by 5 bases and J by 5 bases, 9 bases remained unmatched. The V gene's germline CDR1 is DFQATT and CDR2 SNEGSKA (reference sequence).